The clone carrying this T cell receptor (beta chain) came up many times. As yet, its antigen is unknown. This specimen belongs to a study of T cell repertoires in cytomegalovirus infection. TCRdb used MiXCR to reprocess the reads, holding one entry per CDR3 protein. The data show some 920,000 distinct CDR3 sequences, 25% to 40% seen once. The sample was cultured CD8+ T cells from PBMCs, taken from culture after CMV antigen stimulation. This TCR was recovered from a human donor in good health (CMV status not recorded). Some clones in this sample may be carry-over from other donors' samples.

The CDR3 coding sequence is TGTGCCAGCAGTTACACGAGGTGGGGCAGGTCGAACGGCTACACCTTC. Translation gives CASSYTRWGRSNGYTF. The chain is built from TRBV27 and TRBJ1-2, with a weak D call TRBD1 (5 bases). CDR3 length: 16 residues. Trimming left V 4 bases short and J 8 bases short, with 23 bases between. Germline V gene sequence: CDR1 MNHEY, CDR2 SMNVEV (reference sequence).